The clone carrying this TCR beta chain counts as large. As yet, its antigen is unknown. One end of the junction is discordant with germline, which a read error may explain. There are 12 residues in the CDR3. Germline-derived CDR1 and CDR2 are SGDLS and YYNGEE. The sample belongs to a study of STAT3 mutations in large granular lymphocyte leukemia. Overall study results and limits: Every T-LGLL patient had at least one immunodominant TCRbeta clonotype.

TCRdb keeps only in-frame clones here, not all; method: immunoSEQ multiplex PCR. The table lists some 1,000 clones, 50% to 60% of them singletons. Material: PBMCs. The chain couples TRBV9 to TRBJ1-3; D uncertain. This receptor was taken from a human donor with T large granular lymphocyte leukemia. Some clones in this sample may be carry-over from other donors' samples. CDR3 DNA sequence: TGTGCCAGCAGCGTACTTGGAGACACCATATATTTT. Amino acid sequence: CASSVLGDTIYF.